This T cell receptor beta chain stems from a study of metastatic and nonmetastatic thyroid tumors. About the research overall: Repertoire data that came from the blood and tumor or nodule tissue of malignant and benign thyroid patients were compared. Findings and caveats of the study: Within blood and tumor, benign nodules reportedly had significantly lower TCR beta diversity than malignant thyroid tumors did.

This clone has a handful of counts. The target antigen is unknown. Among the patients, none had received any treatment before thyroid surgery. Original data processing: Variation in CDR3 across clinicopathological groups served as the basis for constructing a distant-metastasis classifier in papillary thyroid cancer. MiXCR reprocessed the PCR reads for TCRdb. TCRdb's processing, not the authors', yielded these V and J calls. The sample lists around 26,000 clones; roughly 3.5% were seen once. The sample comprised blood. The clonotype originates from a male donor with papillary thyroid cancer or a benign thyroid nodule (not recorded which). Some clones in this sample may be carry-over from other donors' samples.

The CDR3 region has the DNA TGTGCCAGCAGTTTAAGCAGGACATATAATTCACCCCTCCACTTT. Translated: CASSLSRTYNSPLHF. This chain connects TRBV27 to TRBJ1-6; the D gene is possibly TRBD1 (5 bases). V lost 2 bases to trimming and J lost 4 bases, with 9 bases between them. CDR1 is MNHEY, CDR2 SMNVEV, per germline (reference sequence). The CDR3 sequence is 15 residues long.